This T cell receptor beta chain is from a study of control samples from healthy donors and cancer patients. V lost 0 bases and J 0 bases, leaving 10 bases between the germline ends. Germline assignment: CDR1 SGHTS and CDR2 YDEGEE. The CDR3 has 16 amino acids. Clones were read by immunoSEQ multiplex PCR, and TCRdb kept only the in-frame ones, dropping some. The repertoire holds 91,000 or so clones, with 90% to 95% as singletons. The source material was blood. The clonotype originates from a woman aged 25 to 39 in good health. This chain uses TRBV5-8 with TRBJ2-1; a weak D match, TRBD2 (5 bases). The chain's CDR3 is CASSLGRVSSYNEQFF. CDR3 in DNA: TGTGCCAGCAGCTTGGGGCGGGTTAGCTCCTACAATGAGCAGTTCTTC. Filled out from reference TRBV5-8 and TRBJ2-1, the complete variable domain reads EAGVTQSPTHLIKTRGQQATLRCSPISGHTSVYWYQQALGLGLQFLLWYDEGEERNRGNFPPRFSGRQFPNYSSELNVNALELEDSALYLCASSLGRVSSYNEQFFGPGTRLTVL.